A single sample gave rise to the 7 T cell receptor beta chains below, sequenced in a study of T-cell reconstitution after alpha-beta-depleted transplantation in children. Unique molecular identifiers were incorporated during preparation of the TCRbeta library. TCRdb re-called the PCR reads with MiXCR, one entry per CDR3 protein. Of around 700,000 distinct CDR3 sequences listed, around 13% were seen once; the top ten hold about 0.77%. Sequences were derived from PBMCs, sampled before TCRalphabeta/CD19-depleted stem cell transplant. All receptors derive from a girl aged 2-9 years with congenital amegakaryocytic thrombocytopenia, due to receive a stem cell transplant.

This clonotype was counted a single time. It may be a read error: a sequence one base away is much more abundant. V is TRBV20-1 and J is TRBJ1-5; unclear D gene. The DNA matches TRBJ2-3 better at its end, which makes the J call doubtful. CDR3 length equals 13 residues. Germline assignment: CDR1 DFQATT and CDR2 SNEGSKA (reference sequence). The CDR3 is CSARPDTDQPQYF. CDR3 sequence (DNA): TGCAGTGCTAGACCCGACACCGATCAGCCCCAGTATTTT.

The table lists this clonotype with many counts. In DNA, the CDR3 is TGCGCCAGCAGCCAGACAGAACCCTCCTACGAGCAGTACTTC. Protein sequence: CASSQTEPSYEQYF. This sequence joins TRBV5-1 and TRBJ2-7; D might be TRBD1 (5 bases). Germline V gives CDR1 SGHRS, CDR2 YFSETQ. V was trimmed by 4 bases and J by 0 bases, leaving 11 bases between them. The CDR3 contains 14 residues.

This clonotype was seen a handful of times. The chain links TRBV7-6 to TRBJ2-7, with 12 nucleotides matching TRBD2. Germline V lookup: CDR1 SGHVS, CDR2 FNYEAQ. V lost 5 bases, J lost 3 bases, and 8 bases stayed unmatched. This CDR3 contains 16 residues. CDR3 protein: CASSSGRLAGDYEQYF. Here the CDR3 DNA reads TGTGCCAGCAGCAGCGGACGACTAGCGGGAGACTACGAGCAGTACTTC.

This clonotype was detected ten times or more. The chain joins TRBV20-1 to TRBJ1-4; tentatively, D is TRBD1 (5 bases). The CDR3 consists of 15 residues. V gave up 0 bases and J gave up 6 bases, with 14 bases separating them. CDR1 and CDR2 (germline): DFQATT, SNEGSKA (reference sequence). This CDR3 reads CSARESAGMDEKLFF. The CDR3 DNA reads as TGCAGTGCTAGAGAGTCCGCAGGGATGGATGAAAAACTGTTTTTT.

This clonotype was detected many times. The junction does not match germline at one end; this may be a read error. The V call is TRBV6-1, the J call TRBJ2-3, with a possible D match to TRBD2 (5 bases). From germline, CDR1 is MNHNS and CDR2 SASEGT. The CDR3 runs 14 residues. CDR3 nucleotide sequence: TGTGCCACCAGTAGGTCGGGAATCACAGATACGCAGTATTTT. Its protein is CATSRSGITDTQYF.

V gene TRBV21-1 combines with J gene TRBJ2-1; the D call of TRBD2 is as the table states it, not checked on the DNA. TRBV21-1 is flagged as a pseudogene. The CDR3 runs 20 residues. The CDR3 nucleotides are TGTGCCAGCAGCAAGGGCCCGCAAAGTGGTTCGTTGATCGGCCAAATAGAGCAGTTCTTC. This sequence encodes CASSKGPQSGSLIGQIEQFF.

The rearrangement links TRBV7-9 to TRBJ2-4; 7 bases agree with TRBD2. The CDR3 totals 13 residues. The germline CDR1 and CDR2 sequences are SEHNR and FQNEAQ (reference sequence). V was clipped by 7 bases and J by 8 bases; unmatched bases: 8. CDR3 nucleotides: TGTGCCAGCACCCGCTTGGGGGGGGACATTCAGTACTTC. It translates to CASTRLGGDIQYF.